The 23 T cell receptor beta chains below were found in one sample sequenced in a study of blood T cells in healthy people across ages. A second PCR, run for roughly 7 to 11 cycles, used a sample-barcoded 5' primer plus a J-beta primer mix. TCRdb ran MiXCR on the 5' RACE reads and lists one entry per CDR3 protein. Here the sample spans about 1 million distinct CDR3 sequences, 45% being singletons. Specimen: blood. These receptors originate from a woman in her sixties or seventies in good health.

As DNA, the CDR3 is TGTGCCAGCAGTTACTCGAGAGGCTTGGCGATAGATACGCAGTATTTT. It codes for CASSYSRGLAIDTQYF. The gene calls are TRBV6-5 and TRBJ2-3; D not certain. Germline CDR1 is MNHEY and CDR2 is SVGAGI. V was clipped by 0 bases and J by 5 bases, with 15 bases between them. This CDR3 has 16 residues.

This clonotype was seen repeatedly, ten times or more. The J gene is TRBJ2-7, the V gene TRBV20-1, with 8 bases matching TRBD1. The ends lost 6 bases at V and 3 bases at J; junction bases unmatched: 7. Germline V lookup: CDR1 DFQATT, CDR2 SNEGSKA (reference sequence). The CDR3 is 13 residues long. CDR3 DNA: TGCAGTGCGAGGGACAGGTGGAACTACGAGCAGTACTTC. Its translation: CSARDRWNYEQYF.

The chain links TRBV4-2 to TRBJ2-7, with 7 bases lining up with TRBD1. The germline gives CDR1 LGHNA, CDR2 YNFKEQ. Trimming cost V 2 bases and J 1 base; bases outside gene matches: 5. This CDR3 is built from 15 residues. The CDR3, as DNA: TGTGCCAGCAGCCAATGGCAGGGGGTGTCCTACGAGCAGTACTTC. It is translated as CASSQWQGVSYEQYF.

The rearrangement links TRBV5-1 to TRBJ2-5; D could derive from TRBD1 or TRBD2 (6 bases each). CDR1 SGHRS and CDR2 YFSETQ come from the germline V gene. V gave up 5 bases and J gave up 11 bases, with 22 bases separating them. CDR3 size: 14 residues. CDR3 coding DNA: TGCGCCAGCAGGCGGGACACGGTGTCGTGGGAGCAGTACTTC. Its translation: CASRRDTVSWEQYF.

This clonotype was recorded many times. The genes are TRBV20-1 and TRBJ2-1; 12 nucleotides align to TRBD2. V was pared by 3 bases and J by 2 bases, with 8 bases of the junction left unmatched. The CDR3 sequence is 17 residues long. The germline V gene encodes CDR1 DFQATT and CDR2 SNEGSKA (reference sequence). This CDR3 reads CSASRVTSGSTYNEQFF. The CDR3 DNA reads as TGCAGTGCTAGCAGGGTGACTAGCGGGAGCACCTACAATGAGCAGTTCTTC.

The J gene is TRBJ2-1, the V gene TRBV4-2; no definite D call. Germline CDR1 is LGHNA and CDR2 is YNFKEQ. The CDR3 has 14 residues. The V gene lost 4 bases and the J gene lost 9 bases, with 16 bases spanning the gap. In DNA, the CDR3 is TGTGCCAGCAGCCTTCGGCGATCGGATGGTGAGCAGTTCTTC. Amino acids: CASSLRRSDGEQFF.

The sample holds a few counts of this clonotype. The chain has TRBV29-1 and TRBJ2-3; no definite D call. Germline V lookup: CDR1 SQVTM, CDR2 ANQGSEA. The CDR3 contains 13 residues. V gave up 6 bases and J gave up 4 bases, with 14 bases separating them. The DNA for the CDR3 is TGCAGCGTCCGGCCCGCCGCCGCAGATACGCAGTATTTT. Residues: CSVRPAAADTQYF.

This clonotype was seen a handful of times. The chain employs TRBV3-1 and TRBJ2-7, with 7 bases fitting TRBD2. CDR1 is LGHDT, CDR2 YNNKEL, per germline (reference sequence). The CDR3 length is 16 residues. The junction had 8 bases not matched to a gene; V was cut back by 1 base and J by 2 bases. The CDR3 protein is CASSQVVGRPPYEQYF. The CDR3 DNA reads TGTGCCAGCAGCCAAGTTGTCGGGAGGCCTCCCTACGAGCAGTACTTC.

This clonotype was counted between two and nine times. This chain connects TRBV15 to TRBJ2-3, with TRBD2 matching over 15 bases. The germline gives CDR1 LNHNV, CDR2 YYDKDF (reference sequence). This CDR3 has 15 amino acids. V trimming: 4 bases; J trimming: 5 bases; junction bases outside the gene matches: 1. CDR3 DNA sequence: TGTGCCACCAGCAAGGGACTAGCGGGAGGAGATACGCAGTATTTT. Translation: CATSKGLAGGDTQYF.

This clonotype has a handful of counts. The rearrangement joins TRBV28 to TRBJ2-7; 7 bases agree with TRBD1. The CDR3 is 15 amino acids. Germline CDR1 reads MDHEN; CDR2 reads SYDVKM. The ends lost 5 bases at V and 2 bases at J; junction bases unmatched: 9. The CDR3 bases are TGTGCCAGCAGTCCGCCGGGACAGAATCCCTACGAGCAGTACTTC. Its translation is CASSPPGQNPYEQYF. The full variable domain, in which reference TRBV28 and TRBJ2-7 provide the parts outside the CDR3, is DVKVTQSSRYLVKRTGEKVFLECVQDMDHENMFWYRQDPGLGLRLIYFSYDVKMKEKGDIPEGYSVSREKKERFSLILESASTNQTSMYLCASSPPGQNPYEQYFGPGTRLTVT.

This chain joins TRBV27 and TRBJ2-3, with D possibly TRBD2 on 6 matching bases. Germline V gene data show CDR1 as MNHEY and CDR2 as SMNVEV (reference sequence). The germline V and J ends were trimmed by 6 bases and 2 bases, with 12 bases remaining between them. The CDR3 loop spans 14 amino acids. As DNA, the CDR3 is TGTGCCAGCAGGGCTAGCGCCCTCACAGATACGCAGTATTTT. Translation: CASRASALTDTQYF.

The chain employs TRBV4-2 and TRBJ2-1, with D maybe TRBD1 (7 bases). Germline V gives CDR1 LGHNA, CDR2 YNFKEQ. There are 16 residues in the CDR3. Trimming took 0 bases from V and 10 from J, leaving 19 bases between them. This chain's CDR3 is CASSQDKGSTGREQFF. In DNA form, the CDR3 reads TGTGCCAGCAGCCAAGATAAGGGGTCGACAGGGAGGGAGCAGTTCTTC.

The count of this clonotype is one. The chain employs TRBV12-3 or TRBV12-4 and TRBJ2-7; 9 nucleotides align to TRBD2. This CDR3 region has 14 residues. V shed 3 bases and J 4 bases; nucleotides not matched to a gene: 4. Here the CDR3 DNA reads TGTGCCAGCAGTTTGCGGGAGGGGAATTACGAGCAGTACTTC. It encodes CASSLREGNYEQYF.

The rearrangement uses TRBV5-1 and TRBJ2-4; no reliable D call. V lost 0 bases and J lost 5, with 15 bases in between. The CDR3 sequence is 16 residues long. Germline assignment: CDR1 SGHRS and CDR2 YFSETQ. The CDR3 sequence: CASSLAALGQQNIQYF. DNA of the CDR3: TGCGCCAGCAGCTTGGCCGCCTTAGGGCAGCAAAACATTCAGTACTTC.

The sample holds many counts of this clonotype. The chain links TRBV3-1 to TRBJ2-7; D possibly corresponds to TRBD2 (5 bases). The germline V gene encodes CDR1 LGHDT and CDR2 YNNKEL (reference sequence). This CDR3 comprises 12 residues. V dropped 1 base and J dropped 6 bases, with 7 bases sitting between them. The CDR3: CASSQVSGEQYF. DNA for the CDR3: TGTGCCAGCAGCCAAGTGAGCGGCGAGCAGTACTTC.

This clonotype was detected only a few times. The CDR3 bases are TGTGCCAGCAGGGGCTCGGGACTAGCAACAGATACGCAGTATTTT. Amino acids: CASRGSGLATDTQYF. This chain joins TRBV6-1 and TRBJ2-3; TRBD2 matches at 9 bases. V lost 6 bases, J lost 3 bases, and 7 bases stayed unmatched. Germline loops: CDR1 MNHNS, CDR2 SASEGT. The CDR3 contains 15 residues.

This clonotype was detected only a few times. This sequence joins TRBV27 and TRBJ1-2; D possibly corresponds to TRBD1 (6 bases). Germline CDR1 reads MNHEY; CDR2 reads SMNVEV (reference sequence). CDR3 length equals 11 residues. V was cut by 4 bases and J by 7 bases, with 7 bases left in between. CDR3: CASSSGVGYTF. The DNA of the CDR3 is TGTGCCAGCAGTTCAGGGGTTGGCTACACCTTC.

This clonotype was found a few times. The V gene is TRBV5-1, the J gene TRBJ2-4; D assignment may be TRBD1 or TRBD2 (5 bases each). The CDR3 is 14 amino acids. CDR1 and CDR2 from the germline V gene are SGHRS and YFSETQ. V shed 0 bases and J shed 6 bases, with 10 bases lying between them. The CDR3 nucleotides are TGCGCCAGCAGCTTGGGAGGGGATCCAAACATTCAGTACTTC. Protein: CASSLGGDPNIQYF.

This clonotype was observed a handful of times. This chain joins TRBV6-2 or TRBV6-3 and TRBJ2-1, with TRBD2 identical over 7 bases. Germline V lookup: CDR1 MNHEY, CDR2 SVGEGT. The junction had 10 bases not matched to a gene; V was cut back by 7 bases and J by 4 bases. The CDR3 is 15 amino acids. For the CDR3, the DNA is TGTGCCAGCAACCGCGGGACTACGGTTTACAATGAGCAGTTCTTC. Amino acids: CASNRGTTVYNEQFF.

This clonotype was seen only a few times. The gene calls are TRBV29-1 and TRBJ2-5; 11 nucleotides agree with TRBD1. Germline assignment: CDR1 SQVTM and CDR2 ANQGSEA. The CDR3 runs 16 residues. V gave up 5 bases and J gave up 2 bases; unmatched junction bases: 10. The CDR3 DNA reads TGCAGCGTTTCTATCCCGGACAGGGGGCCTCAAGAGACCCAGTACTTC. It yields the protein CSVSIPDRGPQETQYF.

The chain uses TRBV20-1 and TRBJ2-7; D possibly corresponds to TRBD2 (5 bases). This CDR3 comprises 14 residues. Germline CDR1 is DFQATT and CDR2 is SNEGSKA (reference sequence). V was trimmed by 1 base and J by 2 bases, leaving 12 bases between them. DNA of the CDR3: TGCAGTGCTAGAGTGGAGCGGACCGCCTACGAGCAGTACTTC. It is translated as CSARVERTAYEQYF.

This clonotype has ten or more counts. V is TRBV27 and J is TRBJ1-1, with D uncertain. V was trimmed by 8 bases and J by 3 bases, leaving 10 bases between them. This CDR3 has 12 amino acids. Germline CDR1 and CDR2: MNHEY and SMNVEV (reference sequence). The CDR3 DNA reads TGTGCCAGCGGCCACCAGGACACTGAAGCTTTCTTT. Translation gives CASGHQDTEAFF.

The chain links TRBV7-8 to TRBJ2-7; tentative D call: TRBD1 (6 bases). V was shortened by 5 bases and J by 2 bases, with 16 bases between the two germline ends. Germline V lookup: CDR1 SGHVS, CDR2 FQNEAQ. This CDR3 comprises 15 residues. DNA for the CDR3: TGTGCCAGCAGCCCAGGGGCCGGGACCCCCTACGAGCAGTACTTC. Encoded protein: CASSPGAGTPYEQYF.